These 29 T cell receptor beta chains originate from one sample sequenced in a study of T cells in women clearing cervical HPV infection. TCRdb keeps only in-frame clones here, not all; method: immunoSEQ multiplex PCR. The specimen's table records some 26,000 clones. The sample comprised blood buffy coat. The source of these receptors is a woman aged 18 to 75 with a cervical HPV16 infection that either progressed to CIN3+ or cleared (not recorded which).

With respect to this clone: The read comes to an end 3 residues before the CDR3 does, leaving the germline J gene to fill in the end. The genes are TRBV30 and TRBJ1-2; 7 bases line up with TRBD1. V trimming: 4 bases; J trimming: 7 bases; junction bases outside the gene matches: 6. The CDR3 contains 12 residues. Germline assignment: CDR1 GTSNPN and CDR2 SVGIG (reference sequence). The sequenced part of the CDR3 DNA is TGTGCCTGGAAGAGTGGGACAGCTGGC. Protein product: CAWKSGTAG. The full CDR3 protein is CAWKSGTAGYTF. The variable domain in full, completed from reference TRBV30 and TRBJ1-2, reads SQTIHQWPATLVQPVGSPLSLECTVEGTSNPNLYWYRQAAGRGLQLLFYSVGIGQISSEVPQNLSASRPQDRQFILSSKKLLLSDSGFYLCAWKSGTAGYTFGSGTRLTVV.

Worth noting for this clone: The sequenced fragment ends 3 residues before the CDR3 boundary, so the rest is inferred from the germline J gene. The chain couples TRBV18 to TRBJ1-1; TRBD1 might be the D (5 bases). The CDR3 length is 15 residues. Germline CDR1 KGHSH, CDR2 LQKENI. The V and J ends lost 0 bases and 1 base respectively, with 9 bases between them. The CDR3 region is CASSPPQGWNTEAFF. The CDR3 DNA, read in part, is TGTGCCAGCTCACCACCGCAGGGATGGAACACTGAA.

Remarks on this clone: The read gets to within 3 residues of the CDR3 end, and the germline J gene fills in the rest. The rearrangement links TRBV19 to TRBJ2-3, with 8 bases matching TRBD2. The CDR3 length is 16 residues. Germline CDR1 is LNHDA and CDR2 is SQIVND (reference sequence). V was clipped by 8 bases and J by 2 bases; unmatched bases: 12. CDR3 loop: CASAWSSGGHTDTQYF. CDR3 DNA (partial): TGTGCCAGTGCGTGGTCCAGCGGGGGACACACAGATACG.

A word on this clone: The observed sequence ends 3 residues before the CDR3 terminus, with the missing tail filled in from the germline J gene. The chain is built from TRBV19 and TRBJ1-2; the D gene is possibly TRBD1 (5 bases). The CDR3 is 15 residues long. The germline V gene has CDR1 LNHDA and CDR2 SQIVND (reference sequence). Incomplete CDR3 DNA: TGTGCCAGTAGTATCGGTAGCGGGGGAGGGTACGAC. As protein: CASSIGSGGGYD. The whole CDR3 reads CASSIGSGGGYDYTF. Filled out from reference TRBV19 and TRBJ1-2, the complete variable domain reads DGGITQSPKYLFRKEGQNVTLSCEQNLNHDAMYWYRQDPGQGLRLIYYSQIVNDFQKGDIAEGYSVSREKKESFPLTVTSAQKNPTAFYLCASSIGSGGGYDYTFGSGTRLTVV.

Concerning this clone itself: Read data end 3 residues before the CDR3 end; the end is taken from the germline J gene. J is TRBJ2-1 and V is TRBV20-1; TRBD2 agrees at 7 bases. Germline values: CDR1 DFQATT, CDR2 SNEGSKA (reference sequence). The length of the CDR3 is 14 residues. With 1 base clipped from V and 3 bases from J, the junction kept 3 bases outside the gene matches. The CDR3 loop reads CSARGLAFYNEQFF. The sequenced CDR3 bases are TGCAGTGCTAGAGGACTAGCTTTCTACAATGAG.

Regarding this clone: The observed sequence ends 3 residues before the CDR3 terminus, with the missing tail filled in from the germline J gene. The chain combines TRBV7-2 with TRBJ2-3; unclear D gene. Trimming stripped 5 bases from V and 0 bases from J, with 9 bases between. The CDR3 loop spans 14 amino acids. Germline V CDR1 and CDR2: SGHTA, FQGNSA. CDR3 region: CASSQGPSTDTQYF. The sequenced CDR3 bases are TGTGCCAGCAGCCAAGGTCCTAGCACAGATACG.

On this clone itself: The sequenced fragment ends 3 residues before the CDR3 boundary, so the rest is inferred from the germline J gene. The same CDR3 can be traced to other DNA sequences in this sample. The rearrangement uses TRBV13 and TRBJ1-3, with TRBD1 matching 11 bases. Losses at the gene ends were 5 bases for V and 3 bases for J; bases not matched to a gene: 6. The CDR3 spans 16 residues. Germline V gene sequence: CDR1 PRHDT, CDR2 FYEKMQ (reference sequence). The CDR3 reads CASSPRTGGFGNTIYF. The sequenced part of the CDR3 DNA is TGTGCCAGCAGCCCAAGGACAGGGGGCTTTGGAAACACC.

The covered CDR3 bases are TGTGCCAGCAGTACGACAGGCAACTATGGC. This translates into CASSTTGNYG. From start to end, the CDR3 is CASSTTGNYGYTF. The chain combines TRBV28 with TRBJ1-2, with D perhaps matching TRBD1 (6 bases). The CDR3 extends 3 residues past the end of the read, so its final part is completed from the germline J gene. The CDR3 covers 13 residues. Per the germline V gene, CDR1 is MDHEN and CDR2 is SYDVKM. V was pared by 5 bases and J by 2 bases, with 9 bases between.

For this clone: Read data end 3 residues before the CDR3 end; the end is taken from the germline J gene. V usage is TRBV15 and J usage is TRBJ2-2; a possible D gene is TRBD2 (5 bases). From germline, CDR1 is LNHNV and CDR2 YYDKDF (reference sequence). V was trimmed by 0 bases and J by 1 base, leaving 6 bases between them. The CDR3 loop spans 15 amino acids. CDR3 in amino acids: CATSRDGENTGELFF. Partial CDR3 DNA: TGTGCCACCAGCAGAGACGGGGAGAACACCGGGGAG.

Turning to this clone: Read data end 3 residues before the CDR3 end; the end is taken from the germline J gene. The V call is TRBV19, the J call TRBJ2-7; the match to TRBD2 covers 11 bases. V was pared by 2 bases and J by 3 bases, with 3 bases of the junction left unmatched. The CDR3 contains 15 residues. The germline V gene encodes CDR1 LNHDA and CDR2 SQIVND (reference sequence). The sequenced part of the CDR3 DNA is TGTGCCAGTAGTATAACGCTAGCGGGGGGCTACGAG. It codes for CASSITLAGGYE. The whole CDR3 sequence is CASSITLAGGYEQYF.

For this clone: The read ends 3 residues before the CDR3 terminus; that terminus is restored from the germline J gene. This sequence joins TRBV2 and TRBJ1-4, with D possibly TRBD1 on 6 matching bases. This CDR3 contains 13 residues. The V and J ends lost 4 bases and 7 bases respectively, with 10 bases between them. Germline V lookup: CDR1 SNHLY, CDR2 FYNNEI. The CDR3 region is CASSGEGGEKLFF. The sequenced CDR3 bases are TGTGCCAGCAGTGGAGAAGGGGGTGAAAAA.

Partial CDR3 DNA: TGTGCCAGCAGTGAAGCGCATGGCAGGTGGAATTCACCA. Translating gives CASSEAHGRWNSP. The entire CDR3 protein reads CASSEAHGRWNSPLFF. This sequence joins TRBV6-1 and TRBJ1-4, with D unresolved. Read coverage stops 3 residues before the CDR3 terminus; the germline J gene supplies the remainder. The germline V gene encodes CDR1 MNHNS and CDR2 SASEGT. CDR3 length: 16 residues.

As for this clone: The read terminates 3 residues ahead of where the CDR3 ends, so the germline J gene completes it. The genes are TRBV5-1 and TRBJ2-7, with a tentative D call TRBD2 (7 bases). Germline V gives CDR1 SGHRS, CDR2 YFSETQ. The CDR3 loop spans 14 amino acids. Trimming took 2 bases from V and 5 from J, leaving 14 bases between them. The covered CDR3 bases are TGCGCCAGCAGCTTTACAGGGAGGGCCCACGAG. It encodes CASSFTGRAHE. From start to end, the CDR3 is CASSFTGRAHEQYF.

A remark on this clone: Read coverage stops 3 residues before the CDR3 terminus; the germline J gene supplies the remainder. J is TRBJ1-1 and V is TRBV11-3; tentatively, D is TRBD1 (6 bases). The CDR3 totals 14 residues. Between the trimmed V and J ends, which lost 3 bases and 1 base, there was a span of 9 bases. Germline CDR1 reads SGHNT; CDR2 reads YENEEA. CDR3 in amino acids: CASSLNRENTEAFF. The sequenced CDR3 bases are TGTGCCAGCAGCTTGAACAGGGAGAACACTGAA.

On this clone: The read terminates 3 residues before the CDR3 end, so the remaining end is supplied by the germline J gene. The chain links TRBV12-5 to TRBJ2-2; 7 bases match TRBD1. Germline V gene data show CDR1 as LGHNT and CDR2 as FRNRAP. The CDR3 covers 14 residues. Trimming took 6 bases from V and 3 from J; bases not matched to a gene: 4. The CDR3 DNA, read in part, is TGTGCTAGTGGACAGGGGCTGTACACCGGGGAG. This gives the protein CASGQGLYTGE. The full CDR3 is CASGQGLYTGELFF.

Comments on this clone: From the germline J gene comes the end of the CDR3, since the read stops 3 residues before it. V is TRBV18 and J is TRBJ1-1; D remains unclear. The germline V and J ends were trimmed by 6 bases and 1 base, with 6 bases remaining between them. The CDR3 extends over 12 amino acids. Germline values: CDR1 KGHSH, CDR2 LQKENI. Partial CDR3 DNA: TGTGCCAGCTCCGGGGAGAACACTGAA. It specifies CASSGENTE. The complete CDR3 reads CASSGENTEAFF.

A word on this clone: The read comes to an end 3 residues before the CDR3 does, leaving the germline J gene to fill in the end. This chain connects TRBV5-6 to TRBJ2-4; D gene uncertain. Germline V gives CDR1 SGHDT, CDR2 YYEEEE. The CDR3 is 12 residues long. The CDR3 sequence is CASSLDGFGQYF. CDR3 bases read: TGTGCCAGCAGCTTGGACGGGTTTGGT.

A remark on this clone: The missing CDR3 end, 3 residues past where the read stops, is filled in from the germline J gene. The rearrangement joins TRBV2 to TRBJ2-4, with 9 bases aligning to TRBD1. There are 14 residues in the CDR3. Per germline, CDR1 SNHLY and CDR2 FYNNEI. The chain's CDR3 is CASSQPGQGSGQYF. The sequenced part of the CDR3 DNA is TGTGCCAGCAGTCAACCGGGACAGGGCTCTGGT. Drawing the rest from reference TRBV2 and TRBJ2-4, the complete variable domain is EPEVTQTPSHQVTQMGQEVILRCVPISNHLYFYWYRQILGQKVEFLVSFYNNEISEKSEIFDDQFSVERPDGSNFTLKIRSTKLEDSAMYFCASSQPGQGSGQYFGAGTRLSVL.

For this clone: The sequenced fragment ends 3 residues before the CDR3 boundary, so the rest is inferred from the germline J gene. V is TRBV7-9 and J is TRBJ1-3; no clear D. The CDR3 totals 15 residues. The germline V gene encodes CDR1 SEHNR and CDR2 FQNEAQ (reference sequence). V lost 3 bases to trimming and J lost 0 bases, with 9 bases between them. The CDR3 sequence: CASSFGQDSGNTIYF. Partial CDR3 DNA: TGTGCCAGCAGCTTTGGCCAAGACTCTGGAAACACC.

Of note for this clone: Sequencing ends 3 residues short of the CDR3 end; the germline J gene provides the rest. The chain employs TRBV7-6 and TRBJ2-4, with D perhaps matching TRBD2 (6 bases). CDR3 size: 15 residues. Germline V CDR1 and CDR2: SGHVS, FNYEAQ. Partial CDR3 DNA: TGTGCCAGCAGCTTAACCGACCAGGGACTTTACGGT. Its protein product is CASSLTDQGLYG. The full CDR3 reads CASSLTDQGLYGQYF.

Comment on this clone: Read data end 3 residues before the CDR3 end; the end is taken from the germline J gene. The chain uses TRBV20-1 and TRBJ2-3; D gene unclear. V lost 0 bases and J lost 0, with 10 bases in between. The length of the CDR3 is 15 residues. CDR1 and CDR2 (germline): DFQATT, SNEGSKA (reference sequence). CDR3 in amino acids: CSARDPDTSTDTQYF. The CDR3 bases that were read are TGCAGTGCTAGAGATCCTGATACTAGCACAGATACG.

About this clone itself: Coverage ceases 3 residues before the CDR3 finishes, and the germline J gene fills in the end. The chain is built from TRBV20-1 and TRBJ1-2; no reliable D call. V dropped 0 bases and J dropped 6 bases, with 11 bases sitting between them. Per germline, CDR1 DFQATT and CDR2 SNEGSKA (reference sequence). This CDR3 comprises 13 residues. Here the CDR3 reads CSARDERVDGYTF. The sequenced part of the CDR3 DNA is TGCAGTGCTAGAGATGAGAGGGTGGATGGC.

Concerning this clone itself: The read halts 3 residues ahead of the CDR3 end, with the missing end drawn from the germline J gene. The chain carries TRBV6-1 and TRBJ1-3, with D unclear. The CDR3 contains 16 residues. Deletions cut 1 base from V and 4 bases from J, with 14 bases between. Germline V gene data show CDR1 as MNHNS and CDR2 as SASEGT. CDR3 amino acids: CASSEVRFVRGNTIYF. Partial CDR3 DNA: TGTGCCAGCAGTGAAGTACGGTTTGTTAGAGGAAACACC.

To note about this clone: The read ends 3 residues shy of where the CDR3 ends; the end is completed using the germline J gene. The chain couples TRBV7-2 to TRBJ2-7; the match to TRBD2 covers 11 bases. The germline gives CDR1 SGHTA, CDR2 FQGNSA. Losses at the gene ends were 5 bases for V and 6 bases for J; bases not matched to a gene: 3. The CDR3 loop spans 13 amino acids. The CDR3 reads CASSAGLAAEQYF. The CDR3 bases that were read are TGTGCCAGCAGCGCGGGACTAGCGGCCGAG.

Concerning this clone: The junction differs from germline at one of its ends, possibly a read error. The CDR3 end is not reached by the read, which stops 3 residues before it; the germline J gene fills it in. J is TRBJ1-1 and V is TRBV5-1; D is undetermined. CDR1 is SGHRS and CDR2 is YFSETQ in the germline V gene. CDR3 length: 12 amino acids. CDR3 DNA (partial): TGCGCCAGCGGCTTGGGAGGCAGGGAA. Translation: CASGLGGRE. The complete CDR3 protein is CASGLGGREAFF.

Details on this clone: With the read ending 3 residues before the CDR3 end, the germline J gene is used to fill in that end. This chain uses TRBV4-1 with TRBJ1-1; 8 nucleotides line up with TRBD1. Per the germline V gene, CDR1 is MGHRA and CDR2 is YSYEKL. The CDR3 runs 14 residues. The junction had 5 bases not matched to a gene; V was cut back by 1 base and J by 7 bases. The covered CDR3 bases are TGCGCCAGCAGCCAAGTGGACAGGGAGATTGAA. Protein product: CASSQVDREIE. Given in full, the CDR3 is CASSQVDREIEAFF.

The CDR3 protein is CASSLTGVLRDEQYF. The sequenced part of the CDR3 DNA is TGTGCCAGCAGCCTGACGGGAGTCCTCAGGGACGAG. The rearrangement uses TRBV5-4 and TRBJ2-7; D is possibly TRBD2 (6 bases). Read coverage stops 3 residues before the CDR3 terminus; the germline J gene supplies the remainder. The CDR3 runs 15 residues. Germline assignment: CDR1 SGHNT and CDR2 YYREEE (reference sequence). V lost 4 bases and J lost 5, with 19 bases in between.

CDR3 sequence: CSASPLQGNQPQYF. CDR3 bases read: TGCAGTGCTAGCCCATTACAGGGGAATCAGCCG. V is TRBV20-1 and J is TRBJ2-3; 7 bases line up with TRBD1. The read terminates 3 residues before the CDR3 end, so the remaining end is supplied by the germline J gene. Germline CDR1 reads DFQATT; CDR2 reads SNEGSKA (reference sequence). This CDR3 is built from 14 residues.

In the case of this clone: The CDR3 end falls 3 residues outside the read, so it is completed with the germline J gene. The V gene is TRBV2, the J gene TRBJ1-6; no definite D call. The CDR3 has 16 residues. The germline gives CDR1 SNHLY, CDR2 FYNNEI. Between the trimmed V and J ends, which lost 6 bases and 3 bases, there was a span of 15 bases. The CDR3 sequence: CASSVQPNNYNSPLHF. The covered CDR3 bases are TGTGCCAGCAGCGTACAGCCGAATAACTATAATTCACCC. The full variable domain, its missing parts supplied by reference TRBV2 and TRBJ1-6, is EPEVTQTPSHQVTQMGQEVILRCVPISNHLYFYWYRQILGQKVEFLVSFYNNEISEKSEIFDDQFSVERPDGSNFTLKIRSTKLEDSAMYFCASSVQPNNYNSPLHFGNGTRLTVT.